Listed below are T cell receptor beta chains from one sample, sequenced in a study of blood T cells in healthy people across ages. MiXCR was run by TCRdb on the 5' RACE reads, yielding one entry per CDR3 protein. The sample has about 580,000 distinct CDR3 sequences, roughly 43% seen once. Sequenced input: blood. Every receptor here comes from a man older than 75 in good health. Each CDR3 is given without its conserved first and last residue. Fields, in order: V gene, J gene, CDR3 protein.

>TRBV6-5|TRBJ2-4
ASSYGSGIDLAKNIQY
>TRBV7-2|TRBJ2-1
ASSLLGQETYNEQF
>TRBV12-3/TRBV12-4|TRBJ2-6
ASSLSGAAGANVLT
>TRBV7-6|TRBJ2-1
ASSKTGGTYNEQF
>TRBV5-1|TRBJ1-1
ASSSFPGTTNTEAF
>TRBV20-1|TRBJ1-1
SALSNTEAF
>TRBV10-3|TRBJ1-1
AISKYPLGENTEAF
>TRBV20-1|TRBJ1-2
SARVGGVGGYT
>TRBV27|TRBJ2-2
ASRRAGPRTGELF
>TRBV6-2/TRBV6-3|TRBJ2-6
ASREGQYYSGANVLT
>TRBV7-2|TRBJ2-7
ASSPLFTGSYEQY
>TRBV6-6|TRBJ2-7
ASSFRGDGYEQY
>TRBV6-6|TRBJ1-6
ASSFPGATGYSPLH
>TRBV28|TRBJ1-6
ASSTGLNSPLH
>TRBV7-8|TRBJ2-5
ANSSTDSIGTQY
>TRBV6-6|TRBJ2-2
ASSYRLAGTGELF
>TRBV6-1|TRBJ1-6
ASSEGTGGNSPLH
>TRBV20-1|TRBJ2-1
SAPWGPQYNEQF
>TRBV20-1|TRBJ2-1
SASLAGEGEQF
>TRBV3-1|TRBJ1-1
ASSQVPQGASSF
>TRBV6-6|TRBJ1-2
ASSYTGTGYGYT
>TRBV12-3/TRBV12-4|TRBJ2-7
ASSSDRGGYEQY
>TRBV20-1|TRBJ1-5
SAMPGTGDQPQH
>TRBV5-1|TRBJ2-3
ASSLEGSGSTDTQY
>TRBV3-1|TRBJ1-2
ASSQIGDSLYGYT
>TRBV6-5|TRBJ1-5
ASSPQAFRNQPQH
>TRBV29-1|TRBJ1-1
SVDEREAF
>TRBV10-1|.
AGSERYTLDEQY
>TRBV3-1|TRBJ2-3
ASSRGSGTDTQY
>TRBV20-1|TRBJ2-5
SARDTLKETQY
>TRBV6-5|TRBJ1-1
ATRGTGDEAF
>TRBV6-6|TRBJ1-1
ASEIHVGQGTMNTEAF
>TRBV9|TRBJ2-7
ASSVDLAGEQY
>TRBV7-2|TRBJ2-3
ASSESYGTDTQY
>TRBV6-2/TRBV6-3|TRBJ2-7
ASSKAGPNEQY
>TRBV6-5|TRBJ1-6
ASRKLGPKESPLH
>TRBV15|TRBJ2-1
ATSGGRRDSIFNEQF
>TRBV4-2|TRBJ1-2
ASSQTRTTGAGYT
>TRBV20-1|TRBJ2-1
SATNPGQFVNEQF
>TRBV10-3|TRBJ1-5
AISESGGSDQPQH
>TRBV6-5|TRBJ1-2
ASSYSRTGGLDNYGYT
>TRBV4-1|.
ASSARDFNEQY
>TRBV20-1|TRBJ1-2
SATTRTGGSYGYT
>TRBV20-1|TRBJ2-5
SAGRGLGGQETQY
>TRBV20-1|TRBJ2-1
SAPAGGPANEQF
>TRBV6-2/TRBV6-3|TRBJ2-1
ASTDSSGRHGSYNEQF
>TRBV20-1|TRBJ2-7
SARNSGQGLYEQY
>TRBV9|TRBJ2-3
ASSVEFGTEPSTDTQY
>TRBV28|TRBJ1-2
ASSPTANYGCT
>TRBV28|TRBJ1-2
ASRYRGYGYT
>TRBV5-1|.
ASSFIPDSAYEQY
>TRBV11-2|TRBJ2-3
ASRPDAMGTQY
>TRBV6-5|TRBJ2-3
ASSYATGGPRGTDTQY
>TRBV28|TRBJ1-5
ASSSLRALGQPQH
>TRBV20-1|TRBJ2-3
SANPPTGTPADTQY
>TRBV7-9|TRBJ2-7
ASSRTGYEQY
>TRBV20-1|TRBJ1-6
SARVQSSYNSPLH